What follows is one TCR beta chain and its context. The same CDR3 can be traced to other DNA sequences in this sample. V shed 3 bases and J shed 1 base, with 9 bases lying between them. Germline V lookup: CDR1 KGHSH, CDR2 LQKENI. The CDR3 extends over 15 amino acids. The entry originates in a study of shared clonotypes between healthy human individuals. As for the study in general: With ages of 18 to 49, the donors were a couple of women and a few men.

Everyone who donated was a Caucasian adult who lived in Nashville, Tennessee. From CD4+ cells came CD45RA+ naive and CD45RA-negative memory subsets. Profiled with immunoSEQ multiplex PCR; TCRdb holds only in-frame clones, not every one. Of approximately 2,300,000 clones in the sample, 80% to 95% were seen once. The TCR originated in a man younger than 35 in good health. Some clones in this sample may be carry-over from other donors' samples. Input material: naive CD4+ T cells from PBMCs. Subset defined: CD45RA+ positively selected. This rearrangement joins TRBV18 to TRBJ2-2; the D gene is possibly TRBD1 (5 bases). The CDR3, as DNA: TGTGCCAGCTCACCCGGTACAGGGAACACCGGGGAGCTGTTTTTT. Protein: CASSPGTGNTGELFF. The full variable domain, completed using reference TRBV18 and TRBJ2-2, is NAGVMQNPRHLVRRRGQEARLRCSPMKGHSHVYWYRQLPEEGLKFMVYLQKENIIDESGMPKERFSAEFPKEGPSILRIQQVVRGDSAAYFCASSPGTGNTGELFFGEGSRLTVL.